The present entry profiles one T cell receptor (beta chain) with its context. Its specificity is unknown. This sample is drawn from a study of T cells in localized non-small cell lung cancer. Method: immunoSEQ multiplex PCR; TCRdb's copy keeps in-frame clones and lacks some. The data hold about a thousand clones, with about 30% observed a single time. Study results and caveats: Uninvolved adjacent lung, not tumor, had the highest T cell clonality. Heterogeneity is still possible, as just one tumor region was sequenced. Higher adjacent-lung clonality was associated with shorter survival. In adjacent lung appeared a median around 59 of the top 100 tumor clones.

CDR3 size: 12 residues. Germline V lookup: CDR1 SQVTM, CDR2 ANQGSEA. V was shortened by 5 bases and J by 2 bases, with 9 bases between the two germline ends. This clonotype originated in a woman aged 35 to 69 with stage I squamous cell lung carcinoma. V and J are TRBV29-1 and TRBJ1-1; tentative D call: TRBD1 (5 bases). The source was lung tumor tissue, collected before any cancer treatment. CDR3 loop: CSVQGGNTEAFF. CDR3 sequence (DNA): TGCAGCGTTCAGGGAGGTAACACTGAAGCTTTCTTT.